Listed below are T cell receptor beta chains from one sample, sequenced in a study of blood T cell repertoires in COVID-19. The data were produced by immunoSEQ multiplex PCR, yet TCRdb's version contains in-frame clones alone and is incomplete. The data show more than 60,000 clones, with approximately 74% seen just once and around 2.6% held by the top ten. Sequenced sample: peripheral blood. These receptors came from a human donor with acute or convalescent COVID-19. The donor label of this sample is uncertain. CDR3s include the opening cysteine and the closing phenylalanine or tryptophan. A D gene is named only where the DNA matches it firmly. Clone sizes are given selectively: once, few, many, or a class where the clone is expanded.

TRBJ2-4	TRBV7-6	TRBD1	.	CASSLRRGQGLLNIQYF	TGTGCCAGCAGCTTACGGCGGGGACAGGGTTTGTTAAACATTCAGTACTTC
TRBJ2-7	TRBV7-2	.	few	CASSLDRVGYEQYF	TGTGCCAGCAGCTTAGACAGGGTCGGCTACGAGCAGTACTTC
TRBJ1-4	TRBV28	.	.	CASSSRQPFGEKLFF	TGTGCCAGCAGCTCCAGACAGCCCTTTGGAGAAAAACTGTTTTTT
TRBJ2-3	TRBV7-3	TRBD1	.	CASSLGGQGADTQYF	TGTGCCAGCAGCTTAGGGGGACAGGGGGCAGATACGCAGTATTTT
TRBJ2-7	TRBV11-2	.	.	CASSPQQFYEQYF	TGTGCCAGCAGCCCACAACAGTTTTACGAGCAGTACTTC
TRBJ2-1	TRBV6-5	TRBD2	.	CASFPGGAHEQFF	TGTGCCAGTTTTCCCGGGGGGGCCCATGAGCAGTTCTTC
TRBJ1-5	TRBV5-4	.	.	CASSLADRPDQPQHF	TGTGCCAGCAGCTTGGCCGACAGGCCCGATCAGCCCCAGCATTTT
TRBJ1-1	TRBV7-2	.	few	CASSMRGQFEAFF	TGTGCCAGCAGCATGCGCGGACAGTTTGAAGCTTTCTTT
TRBJ2-5	TRBV5-5	.	.	CASSSMVGGRETQYF	TGTGCCAGCAGTTCTATGGTGGGGGGTAGAGAGACCCAGTACTTC
TRBJ2-7	TRBV28	TRBD2	.	CASSPWAGVSSYEQYF	TGTGCCAGCAGTCCCTGGGCGGGAGTGAGCTCCTACGAGCAGTACTTC
TRBJ1-2	TRBV7-2	TRBD1	.	CASSLTGQGYGYTF	TGTGCCAGCAGCTTGACGGGACAGGGGTATGGCTACACCTTC
TRBJ1-6	TRBV19	TRBD1	.	CASRDRGSNSPLHF	TGTGCCAGTAGGGACAGGGGCTCTAATTCACCCCTCCACTTT
TRBJ2-1	TRBV5-1	.	.	CASSLGGESLYNEQFF	TGCGCCAGCAGCTTGGGCGGGGAGAGCCTCTACAATGAGCAGTTCTTC
TRBJ1-5	TRBV6-2/TRBV6-3	TRBD1	.	CASSYGDRGYGGNQPQHF	TGTGCCAGCAGTTATGGGGACAGGGGGTATGGAGGCAATCAGCCCCAGCATTTT
TRBJ1-5	TRBV29-1	.	.	CSVRGFDQPQHF	TGCAGCGTTCGGGGGTTCGATCAGCCCCAGCATTTT
TRBJ1-2	TRBV2	.	.	CASRRGVGYGYTF	TGTGCCAGCAGGAGAGGCGTTGGCTATGGCTACACCTTC
TRBJ1-5	TRBV7-2	TRBD1	.	CASGGQGNQPQHF	TGTGCCAGCGGAGGACAGGGTAATCAGCCCCAGCATTTT
TRBJ1-5	TRBV5-6	.	few	CASSLSGNQPQHF	TGTGCCAGCAGCTTGTCTGGCAATCAGCCCCAGCATTTT
TRBJ2-2	TRBV6-5	TRBD1	once	CATLRGRSNTGELFF	TGTGCCACTTTGAGGGGGCGGTCGAACACCGGGGAGCTGTTTTTT
TRBJ1-1	TRBV29-1	.	.	CSVAAGVTEAFF	TGCAGCGTGGCCGCAGGGGTAACTGAAGCTTTCTTT